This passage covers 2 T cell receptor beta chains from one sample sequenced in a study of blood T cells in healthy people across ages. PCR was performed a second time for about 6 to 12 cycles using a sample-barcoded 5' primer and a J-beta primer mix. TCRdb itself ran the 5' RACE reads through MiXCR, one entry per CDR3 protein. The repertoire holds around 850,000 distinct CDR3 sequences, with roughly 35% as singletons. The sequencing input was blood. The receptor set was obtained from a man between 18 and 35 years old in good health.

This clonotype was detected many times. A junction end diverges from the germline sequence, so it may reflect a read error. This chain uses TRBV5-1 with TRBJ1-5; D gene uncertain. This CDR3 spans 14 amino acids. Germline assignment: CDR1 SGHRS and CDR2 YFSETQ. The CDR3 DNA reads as TGTGCCAGCAGCCTCGAGGGAAGCAATCAGCCCCAGCATTTT. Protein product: CASSLEGSNQPQHF.

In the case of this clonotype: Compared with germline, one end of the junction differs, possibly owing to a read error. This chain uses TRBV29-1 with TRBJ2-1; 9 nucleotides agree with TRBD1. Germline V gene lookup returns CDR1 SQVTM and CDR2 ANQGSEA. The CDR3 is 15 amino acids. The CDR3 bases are TGCAGCGTTGCCCAACAGGGGGCAGGAGACAATGAGCGGTTCTTC. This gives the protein CSVAQQGAGDNERFF.